The entry that follows covers one T cell receptor (beta chain) sequence. Its antigen is not known. This specimen belongs to a study of cytomegalovirus exposure and HLA in healthy donors. Findings of the study overall: Among TCR beta chains, those listed as cytomegalovirus-associated numbered around 160. A later analysis found that most CMV-associated TCR beta chains appeared HLA-restricted. Available immune exposure information was restricted to CMV serostatus only.

Primers for the PCR totalled 60 Vbeta and 13 Jbeta. Clones were read by immunoSEQ multiplex PCR, and TCRdb kept only the in-frame ones, dropping some. The profile shows over 120,000 clones, approximately 79% of them singletons. The germline V gene encodes CDR1 SGHRS and CDR2 YFSETQ. J was trimmed by 2 bases and V by 3 bases; bases with no gene match: 1. The CDR3 has 14 amino acids. This TCR came from a woman in her twenties or thirties in good health and CMV-seronegative. Sequencing was done on a sample of PBMCs. V is TRBV5-1 and J is TRBJ1-2; 10 bases are shared with TRBD1. The CDR3 protein is CASSWDRGNYGYTF. CDR3 nucleotide sequence: TGCGCCAGCAGCTGGGACAGGGGAAACTATGGCTACACCTTC.